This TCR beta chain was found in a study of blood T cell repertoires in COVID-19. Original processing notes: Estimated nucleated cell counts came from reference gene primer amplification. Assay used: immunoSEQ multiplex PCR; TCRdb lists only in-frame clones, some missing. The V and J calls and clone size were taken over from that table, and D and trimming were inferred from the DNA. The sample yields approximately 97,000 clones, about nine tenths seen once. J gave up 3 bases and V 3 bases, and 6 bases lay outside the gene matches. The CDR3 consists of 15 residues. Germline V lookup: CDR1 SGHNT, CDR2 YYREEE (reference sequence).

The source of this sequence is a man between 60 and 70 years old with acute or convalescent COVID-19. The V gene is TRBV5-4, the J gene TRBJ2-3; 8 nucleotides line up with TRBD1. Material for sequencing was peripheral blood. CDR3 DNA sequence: TGTGCCAGCAGCTGGGGGGACAGGCAAACAGATACGCAGTATTTT. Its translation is CASSWGDRQTDTQYF.